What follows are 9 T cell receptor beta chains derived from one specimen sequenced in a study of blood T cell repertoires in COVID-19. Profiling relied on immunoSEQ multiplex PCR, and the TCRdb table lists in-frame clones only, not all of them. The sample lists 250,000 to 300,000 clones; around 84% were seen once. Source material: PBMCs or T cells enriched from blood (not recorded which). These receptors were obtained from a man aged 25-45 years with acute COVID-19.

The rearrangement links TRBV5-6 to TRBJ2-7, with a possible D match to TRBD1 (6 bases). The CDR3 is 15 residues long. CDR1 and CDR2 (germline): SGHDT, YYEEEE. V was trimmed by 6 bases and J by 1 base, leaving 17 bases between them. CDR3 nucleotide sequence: TGTGCCAGCACCGATACAGGGTTAGGTTCCTACGAGCAGTACGTC. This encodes CASTDTGLGSYEQYV.

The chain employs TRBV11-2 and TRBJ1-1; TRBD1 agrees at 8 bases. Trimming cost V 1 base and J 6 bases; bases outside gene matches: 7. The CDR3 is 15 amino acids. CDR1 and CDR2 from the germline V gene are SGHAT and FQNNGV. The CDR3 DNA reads TGTGCCAGCAGCTTAGTTGGGACAGGTGGGGCTGAAGCTTTCTTT. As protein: CASSLVGTGGAEAFF.

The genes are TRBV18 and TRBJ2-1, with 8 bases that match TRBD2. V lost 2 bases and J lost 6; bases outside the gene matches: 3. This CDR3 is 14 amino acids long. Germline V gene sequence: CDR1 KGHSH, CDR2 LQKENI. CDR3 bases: TGTGCCAGCTCACCATGGACTAGCATCAATGAGCAGTTCTTC. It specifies CASSPWTSINEQFF.

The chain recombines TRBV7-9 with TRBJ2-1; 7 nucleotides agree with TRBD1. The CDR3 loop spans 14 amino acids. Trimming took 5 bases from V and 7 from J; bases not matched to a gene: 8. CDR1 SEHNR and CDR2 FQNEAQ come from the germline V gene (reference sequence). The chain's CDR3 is CASSPRDRVNEQFF. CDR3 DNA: TGTGCCAGCAGCCCGAGAGACAGGGTTAATGAGCAGTTCTTC.

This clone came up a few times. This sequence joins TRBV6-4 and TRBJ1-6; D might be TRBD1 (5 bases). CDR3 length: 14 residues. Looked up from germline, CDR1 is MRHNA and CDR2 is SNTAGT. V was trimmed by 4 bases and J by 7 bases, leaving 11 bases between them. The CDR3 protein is CASSVNPGNSPLHF. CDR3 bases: TGTGCCAGCAGTGTCAACCCAGGGAATTCACCCCTCCACTTT.

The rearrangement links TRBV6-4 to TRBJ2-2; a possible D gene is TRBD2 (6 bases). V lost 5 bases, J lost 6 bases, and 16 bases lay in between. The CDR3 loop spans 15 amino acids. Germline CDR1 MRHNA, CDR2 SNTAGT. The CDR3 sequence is CASSSQGWGAGELFF. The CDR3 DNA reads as TGTGCCAGCAGTTCGCAAGGCTGGGGGGCCGGGGAGCTGTTTTTT.

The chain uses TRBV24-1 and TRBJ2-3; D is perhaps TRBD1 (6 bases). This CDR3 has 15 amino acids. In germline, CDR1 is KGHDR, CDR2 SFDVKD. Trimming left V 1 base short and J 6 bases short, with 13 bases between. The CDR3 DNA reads TGTGCCACCAGTGATTTCTCTCCAGGGGACGATACGCAGTATTTT. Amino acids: CATSDFSPGDDTQYF.

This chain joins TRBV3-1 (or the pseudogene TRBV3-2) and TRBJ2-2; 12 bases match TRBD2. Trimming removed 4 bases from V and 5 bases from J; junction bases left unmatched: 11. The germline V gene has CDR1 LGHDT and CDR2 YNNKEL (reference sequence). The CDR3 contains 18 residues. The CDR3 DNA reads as TGTGCCAGCAGCCCTGTCGGTCTAGCGGGAGGGTTTACCGGGGAGCTGTTTTTT. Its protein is CASSPVGLAGGFTGELFF.

The CDR3 coding sequence is TGTGCCAGCTCAGCGACAGTGAACACTGAAGCTTTCTTT. Translation gives CASSATVNTEAFF. The chain couples TRBV18 to TRBJ1-1; D may be TRBD1 (5 bases). With 5 bases removed from V and 0 bases from J, the gap between germline ends came to 7 bases. Germline V gene lookup returns CDR1 KGHSH and CDR2 LQKENI. CDR3 length equals 13 residues.